Listed below are T cell receptor beta chains from one sample, sequenced in a study of T-cell reconstitution after alpha-beta-depleted transplantation in children. TCRdb re-called the PCR reads with MiXCR, one entry per CDR3 protein. The table records roughly 200,000 distinct CDR3 sequences, 7.5% to 9.5% of them present only once. Sequencing used PBMCs, mostly from graft donor cells, obtained 360 days after TCRalphabeta/CD19-depleted stem cell transplant. Receptors originate from a male patient between 2 and 15 years old who had a stem cell transplant for acute myeloid leukemia, so the T cells may come from the graft donor. Both conserved end residues are part of each CDR3. D genes are given only for firm matches. Not every row has a clone size; where given, it reads once, few, many or a size class.

TRBV20-1	many	TRBJ2-3	-	CSARERRTDTQYF	TGCAGTGCTAGAGAAAGAAGAACAGATACGCAGTATTTT
TRBV20-1	few	TRBJ1-2	TRBD1	CSARGQGNYGYTF	TGCAGTGCCAGGGGACAGGGGAACTATGGCTACACCTTC
TRBV12-3/TRBV12-4	many	TRBJ2-1	TRBD2	CASRPTSGRPGEQFF	TGTGCCAGCAGACCGACTAGCGGGAGGCCGGGTGAGCAGTTCTTC
TRBV20-1	many	TRBJ2-1	-	CSAAASYNEQFF	TGCAGTGCTGCGGCATCTTACAATGAGCAGTTCTTC
TRBV20-1	many	TRBJ1-1	TRBD1	CSASTGDITEAFF	TGCAGTGCCTCGACAGGGGACATCACTGAAGCTTTCTTT
TRBV3-1	-	TRBJ2-3	TRBD2	CASTQGAIEFAGGGTDTQYF	TGTGCCAGCACCCAAGGGGCGATCGAGTTTGCGGGAGGAGGCACAGATACGCAGTATTTT
TRBV18	few	TRBJ2-5	-	CASRNGGKETQYF	TGTGCCAGTCGCAATGGGGGCAAAGAGACCCAGTACTTC
TRBV29-1	few	TRBJ2-3	-	CSVEGIRGTDTQYF	TGCAGCGTTGAAGGGATCCGGGGTACAGATACGCAGTATTTT
TRBV4-1	-	TRBJ2-7	-	CASSQGGRRYDEQYF	TGCGCCAGCAGCCAGGGCGGACGTCGGTACGACGAGCAGTACTTC
TRBV19	-	TRBJ2-3	-	CASSRLGSLDTQYF	TGTGCCAGTAGTAGGCTGGGGTCGCTAGATACGCAGTATTTT
TRBV20-1	many	TRBJ2-1	-	CSASGLEGGRNEQFF	TGCAGTGCTAGCGGCCTAGAGGGGGGCAGGAATGAGCAGTTCTTC
TRBV27	few	TRBJ2-1	TRBD2	CASSLTGTSGTWSYNEQFF	TGTGCCAGCAGTCTAACAGGGACTAGCGGGACCTGGTCCTACAATGAGCAGTTCTTC
TRBV21-1	many	TRBJ2-1	-	CASSKESPSGSYNEQFF	TGTGCCAGCAGCAAAGAAAGCCCTAGCGGTAGCTACAATGAGCAGTTCTTC
TRBV29-1	many	TRBJ2-1	-	CSGGGITRVGNEQFF	TGCAGCGGGGGTGGGATTACTAGAGTTGGCAATGAGCAGTTCTTC
TRBV4-3	-	TRBJ2-1	-	CASSQRNEQFF	TGCGCCAGCAGCCAACGGAATGAGCAGTTCTTC
TRBV20-1	many	TRBJ2-1	-	CSARTHEQFF	TGCAGTGCTAGGACCCATGAGCAGTTCTTC
TRBV3-1	many	TRBJ2-1	-	CASSQDLFRNEQFF	TGTGCCAGCAGCCAAGATTTGTTCAGGAATGAGCAGTTCTTC
TRBV20-1	-	TRBJ2-5	-	CSASKDRLQETQYF	TGCAGTGCTTCCAAAGACAGACTCCAAGAGACCCAGTACTTC
TRBV7-2	-	TRBJ2-5	-	CASSLAETQNF	TGTGCCAGCAGCTTAGCAGAGACCCAGAACTTC
TRBV7-8	many	TRBJ2-3	-	CASSPYPDTQYF	TGTGCCAGCAGCCCTTACCCAGATACGCAGTATTTT